The rows below give T cell receptor beta chains drawn from one sample of a study of cytomegalovirus exposure and HLA in healthy donors. Sequencing was performed with immunoSEQ multiplex PCR; in TCRdb, only in-frame clones are kept and a portion is missing. The sample includes around 200,000 clones, around 84% of them seen just once. The sample comprised PBMCs. Receptors originate from a girl aged 2 to 9 in good health and CMV-seropositive. Each CDR3 is given without its conserved first and last residue. A D gene is named only where the DNA matches it firmly.

d_call,j_call,v_call,cdr3_aa
TRBD2,TRBJ2-1,TRBV10-2,AILTSGRRSGANEQF
-,TRBJ2-3,TRBV27,ASSLGTGVGTQY
-,TRBJ1-5,TRBV4-1,ASSQVVVNQPQH
-,TRBJ1-3,TRBV9,ASSVSQGTSSGNTIY
TRBD1,TRBJ1-4,TRBV5-6,ASSSPGQGDEKLF
-,TRBJ1-3,TRBV2,ASSEVGTGAGNTIY
-,TRBJ2-1,TRBV21-1,ATFRGQNAEQF
-,TRBJ2-1,TRBV6-1,ASSERGGSYNEQF
-,TRBJ2-7,TRBV7-9,ASSSTGGYDVQY
-,TRBJ1-4,TRBV7-9,ATSQIFATNEKLF
TRBD2,TRBJ2-5,TRBV9,ASSVGTSQETQY
TRBD1,TRBJ2-7,TRBV18,ASSPTSGGSYEQY
TRBD2,TRBJ2-5,TRBV11-3,ASSPGLAGGEETQY
TRBD1,TRBJ1-2,TRBV29-1,SVSLTGNYGYT
TRBD2,TRBJ2-1,TRBV9,ASSVTSGRGSYNEQF
TRBD2,TRBJ2-7,TRBV7-9,ASSAGLAYEQY
-,TRBJ1-5,TRBV30,AWSVRVSNQPQH
TRBD1,TRBJ1-2,TRBV19,ASSRFWGQGDDGYT
-,TRBJ1-4,TRBV7-9,ASSLGDRTDANEKLF
TRBD1,TRBJ1-5,TRBV5-1,ASREGQGIGQPQH
TRBD2,TRBJ2-1,TRBV9,ASSPGLAGLADNEQF
TRBD1,TRBJ1-2,TRBV29-1,SVEGTGASNGHT
TRBD2,TRBJ2-7,TRBV7-6,ASSLREGIEQY
-,TRBJ1-1,TRBV4-1,ASSPLRARGTEAF
TRBD2,TRBJ2-5,TRBV6-5,ATRRAGYWEQY